A selection of T cell receptor beta chains follows, all from one sample in a study of blood T cell repertoires in COVID-19. Sequencing used immunoSEQ multiplex PCR; TCRdb keeps in-frame clones, though not all of them. The sample lists about 67,000 clones, approximately 88% occurring once. The sample comprised peripheral blood. The receptors originated from a woman at least 80 years old with acute or convalescent COVID-19. CDR3s include the opening cysteine and the closing phenylalanine or tryptophan. The order of the fields is V gene, D gene, CDR3 protein. The D gene is left open where the match is weak.

V: TRBV2
D: TRBD1
CDR3: CASSERDSRFTDTQYF

V: TRBV29-1
D: NA
CDR3: CSVEPGGNTEAFF

V: TRBV12-3/TRBV12-4
D: NA
CDR3: CASSTGQLYEQYF

V: TRBV27
D: NA
CDR3: CASSLSRFMNTEAFF

V: TRBV29-1
D: TRBD1
CDR3: CSVLGTGVGGNTIYF

V: TRBV21-1
D: NA
CDR3: CASSKEGTGCGYTF

V: TRBV20-1
D: NA
CDR3: CSAQRGGEAFF

V: TRBV28
D: TRBD1
CDR3: CASSSLRDRVNTIYF

V: TRBV28
D: TRBD1
CDR3: CASSPRQGASGYTF

V: TRBV5-1
D: TRBD1
CDR3: CASSLRTGTGANVLTF

V: TRBV2
D: TRBD2
CDR3: CASAGTRANEQFF

V: TRBV6-2/TRBV6-3
D: NA
CDR3: CASSSQPGRMNTEAFF

V: TRBV21-1
D: NA
CDR3: CASSHPQGADGYTF

V: TRBV5-7
D: NA
CDR3: CASSVISYEQYF

V: TRBV28
D: TRBD1
CDR3: CASSSAGQGNSPLHF

V: TRBV7-2
D: TRBD2
CDR3: CASSLDGGGNREQYF

V: TRBV7-2
D: TRBD2
CDR3: CASSLLSGGYNEQFF

V: TRBV30
D: NA
CDR3: CAWSVKGARGNEQFF

V: TRBV5-1
D: NA
CDR3: CASSLVGQGWDTEAFF

V: TRBV28
D: NA
CDR3: CASSSPSGTYEQYF

V: TRBV18
D: NA
CDR3: CASSLSHSDTIYF

V: TRBV18
D: TRBD1
CDR3: CASSLDRAPLHF

V: TRBV28
D: NA
CDR3: CASRDRPPNEKLFF

V: TRBV9
D: TRBD1
CDR3: CASSTDGQGFSPLHF

V: TRBV6-1
D: NA
CDR3: CASSDGVIEKLFF

V: TRBV7-9
D: TRBD2
CDR3: CASNRRGGTDTQYF

V: TRBV4-1
D: TRBD1
CDR3: CASSFRDRAYEQYF

V: TRBV7-2
D: NA
CDR3: CASSFNGDDNQPQHF

V: TRBV3-1/TRBV3-2
D: NA
CDR3: CASSQAIGNTIYF

V: TRBV6-4
D: TRBD2
CDR3: CASSGVAGGSTDTQYF

V: TRBV4-2
D: NA
CDR3: CASSQSPSTYEQYF

V: TRBV3-1/TRBV3-2
D: NA
CDR3: CASSPTFGRGQRGELFF

V: TRBV3-1/TRBV3-2
D: NA
CDR3: CASSHRLTNEQFF

V: TRBV24-1
D: NA
CDR3: CATSRGAFYGYTF

V: TRBV7-2
D: NA
CDR3: CASSLVGWSTDTQYF

V: TRBV6-6
D: TRBD1
CDR3: CASRGQGGQPQHF

V: TRBV27
D: NA
CDR3: CASSLWGRASYEQYF

V: TRBV7-6
D: TRBD2
CDR3: CASSLGSGGPQETQYF

V: TRBV18
D: NA
CDR3: CASSLAPPGQETQYF

V: TRBV5-1
D: NA
CDR3: CASSRGFGEKLFF